This T cell receptor (beta chain) came from a study of blood T cells in healthy people across ages. The CDR3 is 16 residues long. The germline V gene has CDR1 DFQATT and CDR2 SNEGSKA (reference sequence). J gave up 0 bases and V 5 bases, and 3 bases lay outside the gene matches. Drawn from each donor were approximately 10 milliliters of peripheral blood. Extraction of total RNA produced a minimum of 5 micrograms from each sample. A second about 7 to 12 cycle PCR used barcoded and J-beta primers. TCRdb re-analysed the 5' RACE reads in MiXCR, keeping a single row per CDR3 protein. The sample records under 2,000,000 distinct CDR3 sequences, around half being singletons.

The sequencing input was blood. This TCR came from a woman aged 40 to 55 in good health. J is TRBJ2-1 and V is TRBV20-1; 14 bases fit TRBD2. The CDR3 sequence: CSARLAGGSSYNEQFF. Written as DNA, the CDR3 is TGCAGTGCTCGACTAGCGGGGGGGAGCTCCTACAATGAGCAGTTCTTC.